This TCR beta chain was sequenced during a study of Tregs in tolerant kidney transplant recipients (dated by TCRdb to about 2019). For the study in its entirety: Related donors were used in the transplants with nonmyeloablative bone marrow transplantation, and mixed chimerism was transient in the human trials. TCRbeta sequencing was used in the study to identify donor-specific regulatory T cells before combined kidney and bone marrow transplantation, and the identified cells were then tracked after transplant. The research as a whole found: In tolerant patients, the expansion of donor-specific Tregs was greater than global Treg expansion, suggesting that the expansion was antigen-driven rather than nonspecific. The study was constrained by small patient numbers, and validation of the findings is required in larger populations and under other immunosuppression protocols. Biological reproducibility was not directly assessed, although technical replication error appeared to be minimal. For some patients the PCR primers changed over time, which made it impossible to compare the samples from those patients at the nucleotide level. The most biologically relevant and donor-specific TCRbeta repertoire appeared to be identified by expanding Tregs with activated donor B cells.

For TCRbeta CDR3 sequencing, genomic DNA from the sorted cells was extracted using the QIAGEN DNeasy Blood and Tissue Kit. High-throughput TCRbeta CDR3 sequencing was carried out commercially through immunoSEQ, with PCR amplification with bias correction and internal controls included. Concerning the study's data processing: Unique productive TCRbeta sequences were defined by CDR3 nucleotide sequence where primers matched, otherwise by CDR3 amino acid sequence with Vbeta and Jbeta genes. Sorting error was corrected by removing sequences shared between sorted populations at a frequency ratio of 2:1 or less, and the remaining shared sequences were assigned to the higher population. A sequence counted as donor-reactive if, in CFSE-low cells, the sequence had a frequency of at least 0.01% and was expanded at least 5-fold compared with unstimulated cells. Repertoire divergence was quantified by Jensen-Shannon divergence calculated from the top 100 TCRbeta sequences ranked by frequency. For samples with multiple sequencing runs, sorting error was corrected in each run separately before the runs were combined. In TCRdb, the immuneACCESS table is reduced to in-frame sequences with V and J assigned. These tables do not hold every clone; where another copy was compared, an unresolved V gene accounts for under half, and the others remain unexplained. The DNA was the basis for D and trimming; V, J and clone size are from that table. The sample table gives about 30,000 clones. Over 13% of the sample is in the top ten clones.

In light of the paper, this sample's time point label describes: blood sample drawn before combined kidney and bone marrow transplant. Unstimulated Tregs (CD4+CD25+CD127-), CD4+ non-Tregs (CD4+CD25-), CD4 and CD8 cells were FACS-sorted from thawed PBMCs. Several combined kidney and bone marrow transplant recipients from the ITN036ST trial were included as patients, and samples were available only from these trial subjects. Healthy control blood was processed to PBMCs by Ficoll density gradient and cryopreserved, and patient PBMCs were collected before and after transplant. Details on this clone: Its recognized antigen is unknown. Read data end 3 residues before the CDR3 end; the end is taken from the germline J gene.

According to the germline V gene, CDR1 reads SGHTA and CDR2 reads FQGNSA. There are 13 amino acids in the CDR3, from cysteine to phenylalanine inclusive. The CDR3 was read in part: 30 bases, with the frame set at base 1. Trimming removed 2 bases from V and 7 bases from J, leaving 9 bases between the germline ends. The origin of this receptor is a human donor who received a combined kidney and bone marrow transplant. Sequenced material: CD8+ T cells from blood, taken before the transplant. The sequence is built from TRBV7-2 and TRBJ2-1; confidence is insufficient to name the D gene. The CDR3 bases that were read are TGTGCCAGCAGCTTAACGGGTATGAATGAG. It is translated as CASSLTGMNE. From start to end, the CDR3 is CASSLTGMNEQFF.